What follows are 25 T cell receptor beta chains derived from one specimen sequenced in a study of blood T cell repertoires in COVID-19. The method was immunoSEQ multiplex PCR; TCRdb's version includes in-frame clones alone and lacks a portion of them. The sample shows around 1,500 clones, about 94% of them seen only once. The material sequenced was peripheral blood. The receptors were gathered from a human donor in a cohort sampled during active COVID-19.

This sequence joins TRBV5-1 and TRBJ2-5; 7 bases map to TRBD1. Germline values: CDR1 SGHRS, CDR2 YFSETQ. The CDR3 runs to 16 residues. V lost 0 bases, J lost 2 bases, and 7 bases stayed unmatched. CDR3 nucleotide sequence: TGCGCCAGCAGCTTGGGAATAGGGGGCGGGCAAGAGACCCAGTACTTC. This sequence encodes CASSLGIGGGQETQYF.

J is TRBJ2-7 and V is TRBV6-6; 10 bases are a match to TRBD2. V lost 6 bases to trimming and J lost 3 bases; unmatched junction nucleotides: 8. Germline lookup yields CDR1 MNHNY and CDR2 SVGAGI (reference sequence). The CDR3 runs to 15 residues. The CDR3 region has the DNA TGTGCCAGCAGCATCGGACTAGCGGAACTCTACGAGCAGTACTTC. Its protein product is CASSIGLAELYEQYF.

This clone appeared a few times. The chain uses TRBV30 and TRBJ2-3, with 13 bases that match TRBD2. With 3 bases clipped from V and 5 bases from J, the junction kept 11 bases outside the gene matches. The length of the CDR3 is 17 residues. Germline V CDR1 and CDR2: GTSNPN, SVGIG (reference sequence). As DNA, the CDR3 is TGTGCCTGGAGCCCTACTCCGACTAGCGGGAGGAGAGATACGCAGTATTTT. It encodes CAWSPTPTSGRRDTQYF.

The V call is TRBV7-9, the J call TRBJ2-7; 9 nucleotides align to TRBD1. The CDR3 totals 15 residues. CDR1 is SEHNR and CDR2 is FQNEAQ in the germline V gene (reference sequence). The ends lost 4 bases at V and 5 bases at J; junction bases unmatched: 9. CDR3 region: CASSWGQGEADEQYF. Written as DNA, the CDR3 is TGTGCCAGCAGCTGGGGACAGGGAGAAGCCGACGAGCAGTACTTC.

V usage is TRBV4-3 and J usage is TRBJ2-3, with 10 positions matching TRBD2. This CDR3 is built from 19 residues. CDR1 is LGHNA, CDR2 YSLEER, per germline. The ends lost 4 bases at V and 0 bases at J; junction bases unmatched: 13. CDR3 in DNA: TGCGCCAGCAGCCGGCTCTTCTCGTCTAGCGGGGGAAGCACAGATACGCAGTATTTT. Protein sequence: CASSRLFSSSGGSTDTQYF.

This sequence joins TRBV10-3 and TRBJ2-3; possible D gene TRBD1, 6 bases. In germline, CDR1 is ENHRY, CDR2 SYGVKD. Trimming shortened V by 4 bases and J by 0 bases, and 8 bases separated the two germline ends. The CDR3 is made up of 14 amino acids. In DNA, the CDR3 is TGTGCCATCAGTGGACAGGAAAGCACAGATACGCAGTATTTT. As protein: CAISGQESTDTQYF.

The rearrangement joins TRBV19 to TRBJ2-5; TRBD2 might be the D (6 bases). Trimming cost V 1 base and J 4 bases, with 7 bases left between them. Germline-derived CDR1 and CDR2 are LNHDA and SQIVND (reference sequence). This CDR3 comprises 13 residues. CDR3 bases: TGTGCCAGTAGTATAGCGGGAGTAGAGACCCAGTACTTC. This sequence encodes CASSIAGVETQYF.

The chain has TRBV5-6 and TRBJ2-5; D might be TRBD1 (6 bases). The germline V and J ends were trimmed by 2 bases and 5 bases, with 13 bases remaining between them. The CDR3 length is 14 residues. In germline, CDR1 is SGHDT, CDR2 YYEEEE. CDR3 sequence: CASSLQGMGETQYF. The CDR3 DNA follows: TGTGCCAGCAGCTTACAGGGAATGGGCGAGACCCAGTACTTC.

The chain couples TRBV7-9 to TRBJ2-2; TRBD1 is a possible D gene (5 bases). Germline V gene data show CDR1 as SEHNR and CDR2 as FQNEAQ (reference sequence). CDR3 size: 15 residues. Trimming cost V 2 bases and J 6 bases, with 13 bases left between them. CDR3 residues: CASSLQGRAAGELFF. CDR3 sequence (DNA): TGTGCCAGCAGCTTACAGGGCAGGGCGGCCGGGGAGCTGTTTTTT.

This chain uses TRBV5-3 with TRBJ2-1; 7 positions agree with TRBD1. TRBV5-3 is filed as an ORF, its function uncertain. This CDR3 spans 20 amino acids. V lost 0 bases to trimming and J lost 0 bases; unmatched junction nucleotides: 15. The chain's CDR3 is CARSLALEGQPYSSYNEQFF. The CDR3 nucleotides are TGTGCCAGAAGCTTGGCTCTAGAGGGACAGCCTTATAGCTCCTACAATGAGCAGTTCTTC.

The chain employs TRBV2 and TRBJ2-7, with TRBD2 matching 8 bases. The CDR3 is 15 residues long. Germline trimming cut 5 bases from V and 0 bases from J; bases unmatched to any gene: 6. Germline CDR1 SNHLY, CDR2 FYNNEI. The CDR3 region has the DNA TGTGCCAGCAGTACGGGGGGGCAGAGCTCCTACGAGCAGTACTTC. This sequence encodes CASSTGGQSSYEQYF.

The J gene is TRBJ2-7, the V gene TRBV5-1; 8 nucleotides match TRBD1. CDR1 SGHRS and CDR2 YFSETQ come from the germline V gene. V lost 3 bases, J lost 0 bases, and 5 bases stayed unmatched. The length of the CDR3 is 15 residues. CDR3 nucleotide sequence: TGCGCCAGCAGCTGGGGGACAGGAGACTCCTACGAGCAGTACTTC. Its protein is CASSWGTGDSYEQYF.

J is TRBJ1-6 and V is TRBV2; D call uncertain. Germline-derived CDR1 and CDR2 are SNHLY and FYNNEI. CDR3 size: 10 residues. V was shortened by 1 base and J by 17 bases, with 6 bases between the two germline ends. CDR3 DNA sequence: TGTGCCAGCAGTGAAGTTCAGTTCCACTTT. Its translation is CASSEVQFHF.

This rearrangement joins TRBV10-3 to TRBJ2-3; TRBD2 might be the D (5 bases). Looked up from germline, CDR1 is ENHRY and CDR2 is SYGVKD. CDR3 length: 14 amino acids. The V end lost 0 bases, the J end lost 1 base, and 5 bases lay between the germline ends. CDR3 DNA sequence: TGTGCCATCAGTGAGTCACTAGGCACAGATACGCAGTATTTT. The encoded protein is CAISESLGTDTQYF.

The J gene is TRBJ2-7, the V gene TRBV7-6; TRBD1 matches 8 bases. Trimming at V came to 1 base and at J to 2 bases, leaving 4 bases not matched to a gene. The CDR3 extends over 15 amino acids. Germline V gives CDR1 SGHVS, CDR2 FNYEAQ. The chain's CDR3 is CASSLESGGAYEQYF. As DNA, the CDR3 is TGTGCCAGCAGCTTAGAATCAGGGGGCGCCTACGAGCAGTACTTC.

The V gene is TRBV30, the J gene TRBJ1-1, with D uncertain. Germline CDR1 reads GTSNPN; CDR2 reads SVGIG (reference sequence). V lost 0 bases and J lost 1, with 6 bases in between. The CDR3 length is 13 residues. This CDR3 reads CAWSVRGNTEAFF. Written as DNA, the CDR3 is TGTGCCTGGAGTGTAAGAGGGAACACTGAAGCTTTCTTT.

The chain carries TRBV2 and TRBJ2-2, with D perhaps matching TRBD1 (6 bases). CDR1 is SNHLY, CDR2 FYNNEI, per germline. V shed 3 bases and J shed 4 bases, with 12 bases lying between them. The CDR3 runs 15 residues. The chain's CDR3 is CASSEVLGGTGELFF. The CDR3 DNA reads as TGTGCCAGCAGTGAGGTCTTAGGGGGCACCGGGGAGCTGTTTTTT.

The chain joins TRBV2 to TRBJ2-4; TRBD2 is a possible D gene (5 bases). The CDR3 totals 13 residues. The V end was cut by 7 bases, the J end by 0 bases, with 7 bases between. Germline CDR1 reads SNHLY; CDR2 reads FYNNEI. The CDR3, as DNA: TGTGCCAGCATCGGGGAAGCCAAAAACATTCAGTACTTC. Its translation: CASIGEAKNIQYF.

The rearrangement joins TRBV24-1 to TRBJ2-1, with TRBD1 matching 11 bases. V dropped 4 bases and J dropped 12; count of bases not matched to a gene: 7. The germline V gene encodes CDR1 KGHDR and CDR2 SFDVKD. CDR3 length: 14 residues. The CDR3 nucleotides are TGTGCCACCAGTGAGACCGGGACAGGGGGTGGGCAGTTCTTC. Its translation is CATSETGTGGGQFF.

The chain is built from TRBV25-1 and TRBJ2-5; D gene ambiguous. The CDR3 contains 10 residues. Germline CDR1 reads MGHDK; CDR2 reads SYGVNS. V lost 5 bases and J 4 bases, leaving 2 bases between the germline ends. CDR3 amino acids: CASSRETQYF. In DNA, the CDR3 is TGTGCCAGCAGTCGAGAGACCCAGTACTTC.

This sequence joins TRBV6-2 or TRBV6-3 and TRBJ2-3, with 9 bases that match TRBD1. Germline CDR1 reads MNHEY; CDR2 reads SVGEGT. This CDR3 spans 18 amino acids. J was trimmed by 6 bases and V by 0 bases; bases with no gene match: 13. CDR3 protein: CASSYSPSDRGLWDTQYF. In DNA, the CDR3 is TGTGCCAGCAGTTACTCGCCCTCGGACAGGGGCCTTTGGGATACGCAGTATTTT.

This chain joins TRBV6-1 and TRBJ2-7, with 7 bases identical to TRBD2. The CDR3 length is 13 residues. Trimming at V came to 2 bases and at J to 2 bases, leaving 0 bases not matched to a gene. Germline CDR1 is MNHNS and CDR2 is SASEGT. The CDR3: CASSERGAYEQYF. DNA of the CDR3: TGTGCCAGCAGTGAACGGGGGGCCTACGAGCAGTACTTC.

V usage is TRBV19 and J usage is TRBJ2-5; TRBD2 matches 13 bases. This CDR3 has 18 residues. Germline V CDR1 and CDR2: LNHDA, SQIVND (reference sequence). V lost 3 bases and J lost 3; bases outside the gene matches: 10. CDR3 in amino acids: CASSIGLAGAPWEETQYF. The CDR3 region has the DNA TGTGCCAGTAGTATTGGACTAGCGGGGGCCCCCTGGGAAGAGACCCAGTACTTC.

The chain combines TRBV3-1 (or the pseudogene TRBV3-2) with TRBJ1-1, with D possibly matching TRBD1 (6 bases). Per the germline V gene, CDR1 is LGHDT and CDR2 is YNNKEL (reference sequence). Trimming cost V 4 bases and J 1 base, with 13 bases left between them. This CDR3 has 15 amino acids. Written as DNA, the CDR3 is TGTGCCAGCAGCCCGATAGGACAGACGAACACTGAAGCTTTCTTT. Its protein product is CASSPIGQTNTEAFF.

The chain uses TRBV6-5 and TRBJ2-7; D uncertain. Germline loops: CDR1 MNHEY, CDR2 SVGAGI. There are 11 residues in the CDR3. V was clipped by 6 bases and J by 6 bases, with 9 bases between them. CDR3 in DNA: TGTGCCAGCAGGTCTCTTTTCGAGCAGTACTTC. It codes for CASRSLFEQYF.